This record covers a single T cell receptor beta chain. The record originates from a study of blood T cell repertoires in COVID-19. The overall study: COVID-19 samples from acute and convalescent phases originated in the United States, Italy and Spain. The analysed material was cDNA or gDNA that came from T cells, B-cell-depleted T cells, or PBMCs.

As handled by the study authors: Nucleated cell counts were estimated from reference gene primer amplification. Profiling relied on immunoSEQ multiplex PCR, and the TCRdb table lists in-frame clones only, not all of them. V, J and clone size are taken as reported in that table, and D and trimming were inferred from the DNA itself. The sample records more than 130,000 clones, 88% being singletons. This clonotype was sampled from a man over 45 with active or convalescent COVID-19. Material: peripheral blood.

DNA for the CDR3: TGTGCCAGCAGCCTGGGGACAGGACTGAATTCACCCCTCCACTTT. It encodes CASSLGTGLNSPLHF. The V gene is TRBV3-1 (or the pseudogene TRBV3-2), the J gene TRBJ1-6; TRBD1 agrees at 8 bases. Unmatched junction bases numbered 6, after V lost 4 bases and J lost 7 bases. This CDR3 contains 15 residues. In germline, CDR1 is LGHDT, CDR2 YNNKEL (reference sequence).